These 8 T cell receptor beta chains share one sample of origin, sequenced in a study of cytomegalovirus exposure and HLA in healthy donors. It was with 60 Vbeta and 13 Jbeta primers that the PCR ran. Clones were sequenced by immunoSEQ multiplex PCR, and TCRdb holds only the in-frame ones, with some missing. The repertoire holds around 190,000 clones, with roughly 78% as singletons. The sequencing sample was made of PBMCs. The receptors derive from a woman between 25 and 40 years old in good health and CMV-seropositive.

The V and J genes are TRBV5-6 and TRBJ2-7; possible D gene TRBD1, 6 bases. The CDR3 sequence is 13 residues long. CDR1 and CDR2 from the germline V gene are SGHDT and YYEEEE. The V end lost 5 bases, the J end lost 3 bases, and 12 bases lay between the germline ends. CDR3 DNA sequence: TGTGCCAGCAGACTGGGACAAGACTACGAGCAGTACTTC. Protein product: CASRLGQDYEQYF.

The rearrangement joins TRBV6-5 to TRBJ1-3; 9 nucleotides agree with TRBD1. Germline CDR1 and CDR2: MNHEY and SVGAGI. The V and J ends lost 2 bases and 1 base, in that order; junction bases with no gene match: 3. This CDR3 has 16 residues. CDR3 amino acids: CASSYGTGTSGNTIYF. As DNA, the CDR3 is TGTGCCAGCAGTTACGGGACAGGGACGTCTGGAAACACCATATATTTT.

The chain recombines TRBV5-6 with TRBJ1-1; D remains ambiguous. Deletions cut 5 bases from V and 7 bases from J, with 15 bases between. The germline gives CDR1 SGHDT, CDR2 YYEEEE. The CDR3 has 13 amino acids. The CDR3 sequence: CASSWAGAGEAFF. CDR3 bases: TGTGCCAGCAGTTGGGCGGGCGCTGGTGAAGCTTTCTTT.

V and J are TRBV6-1 and TRBJ1-2, with 8 bases identical to TRBD1. Trimming cost V 1 base and J 8 bases; bases outside gene matches: 12. CDR3 length: 16 amino acids. The V gene's germline CDR1 is MNHNS and CDR2 SASEGT. The CDR3 region has the DNA TGTGCCAGCAGTGAAGGCCTTACAGGGGGGTCGCGCGGCTACACCTTC. Encoded protein: CASSEGLTGGSRGYTF.

This chain links TRBV4-2 with TRBJ2-7; the D is unclear. Germline V gene sequence: CDR1 LGHNA, CDR2 YNFKEQ. This CDR3 is built from 16 residues. Trimming removed 0 bases at V and 4 bases at J, with 16 bases between. CDR3 sequence: CASSQEAQVVDYEQYF. In DNA, the CDR3 is TGTGCCAGCAGCCAAGAAGCGCAAGTGGTGGATTACGAGCAGTACTTC.

The CDR3 sequence is CSVEDRGTGVSLYGYTF. The CDR3, as DNA: TGCAGCGTTGAAGATCGTGGGACAGGAGTTTCGCTCTATGGCTACACCTTC. J is TRBJ1-2 and V is TRBV29-1; 8 nucleotides line up with TRBD1. V lost 0 bases, J lost 4 bases, and 13 bases stayed unmatched. The CDR3 has 17 residues. Looked up from germline, CDR1 is SQVTM and CDR2 is ANQGSEA.

This clone showed up just a few times. The V and J genes are TRBV7-2 and TRBJ2-7, with 11 bases fitting TRBD1. Unmatched junction bases numbered 8, after V lost 3 bases and J lost 7 bases. Germline V lookup: CDR1 SGHTA, CDR2 FQGNSA. The CDR3 runs 15 residues. CDR3 amino acids: CASSLPRDRGWEQYF. CDR3 sequence (DNA): TGTGCCAGCAGCTTGCCACGGGACAGGGGGTGGGAGCAGTACTTC.

This chain uses TRBV11-3 with TRBJ2-1, with TRBD2 matching over 7 bases. V lost 5 bases to trimming and J lost 7 bases; unmatched junction nucleotides: 14. CDR1 and CDR2 from the germline V gene are SGHNT and YENEEA. CDR3 length: 16 amino acids. CDR3 in amino acids: CASSAGRWGGGNEQFF. The CDR3, as DNA: TGTGCCAGCAGCGCGGGGAGGTGGGGGGGAGGAAATGAGCAGTTCTTC.